This T cell receptor (beta chain) was identified during a study of OX40 agonist ivuxolimab in advanced cancers. As for the study in general: Of the patients, three showed partial responses, one with hepatocellular carcinoma and two with cutaneous melanoma.

Whole-study results and caveats: Low clonal expansion, among the lowest seen, marked partial responders at 0.1-3.0 mg/kg. The specificity for antigen of the expanded peripheral T cells was not determined.

The V end was cut by 2 bases, the J end by 2 bases, with 10 bases between. Germline values: CDR1 SGHRS, CDR2 YFSETQ. There are 15 residues in the CDR3. Points on this clone: Its matching antigen is unknown.

If patients had autoimmune disease history or systemic immunosuppression, they were excluded. Clones were sequenced by immunoSEQ multiplex PCR, and TCRdb holds only the in-frame ones, with some missing. This sample has 150,000 to 190,000 clones, with around 94% found just once. This TCR came from an adult with an advanced solid tumor such as melanoma, head and neck, liver or kidney cancer. The sequenced sample was CD4+ or CD8+ T cells sorted from blood, obtained in a trial of the OX40 agonist ivuxolimab. The genes are TRBV5-1 and TRBJ2-2; D perhaps matches TRBD1 (6 bases). The CDR3 DNA sequence: TGCGCCAGCAGCTTTGGGGACACTAACACCGGGGAGCTGTTTTTT. It codes for CASSFGDTNTGELFF.